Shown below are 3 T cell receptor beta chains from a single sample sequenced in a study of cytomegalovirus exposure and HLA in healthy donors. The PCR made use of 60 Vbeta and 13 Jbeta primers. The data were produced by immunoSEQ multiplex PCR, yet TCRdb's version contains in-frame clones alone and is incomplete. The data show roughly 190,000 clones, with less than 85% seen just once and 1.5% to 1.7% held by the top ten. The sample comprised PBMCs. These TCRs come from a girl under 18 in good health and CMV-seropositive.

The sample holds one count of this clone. CDR3 coding DNA: TGCGCCAGCAGCCAAGAGGACAGGACTGAAGCTTTCTTT. This gives the protein CASSQEDRTEAFF. This chain uses TRBV4-1 with TRBJ1-1; TRBD1 aligns across 7 bases. Germline V lookup: CDR1 MGHRA, CDR2 YSYEKL. This CDR3 spans 13 amino acids. V was pared by 0 bases and J by 5 bases, with 0 bases of the junction left unmatched.

The CDR3 coding sequence is TGTGCCAGCAGCTTCGTTGGACAGGGGCAGACCGGGGGAGCTTTCTTT. Protein sequence: CASSFVGQGQTGGAFF. The chain is built from TRBV7-9 and TRBJ1-1, with 9 bases that match TRBD1. Germline V gives CDR1 SEHNR, CDR2 FQNEAQ (reference sequence). Trimming at V came to 3 bases and at J to 10 bases, leaving 15 bases not matched to a gene. The CDR3 totals 16 residues.

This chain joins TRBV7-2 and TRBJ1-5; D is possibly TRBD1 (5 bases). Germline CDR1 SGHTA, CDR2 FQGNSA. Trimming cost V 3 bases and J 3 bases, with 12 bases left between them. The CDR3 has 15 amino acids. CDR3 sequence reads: CASSFGGSDNQPQHF. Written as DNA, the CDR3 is TGTGCCAGCAGCTTCGGGGGTTCGGACAATCAGCCCCAGCATTTT.